Below are 9 T cell receptor beta chains sequenced from a single sample in a study of OX40 agonist ivuxolimab in advanced cancers. Only in-frame clones appear in the TCRdb table, and some are missing; sequencing was by immunoSEQ multiplex PCR. The sample contains approximately 50,000 clones, 85% to 90% of which appear only once. The sample here was CD4+ or CD8+ T cells sorted from blood, taken in a trial of the OX40 agonist ivuxolimab. These receptors all come from an adult with an advanced solid tumor such as melanoma, head and neck, liver or kidney cancer.

This clone was detected only once. At one of its ends the junction is not consistent with the germline gene, which may arise from a read error. CDR3 loop: CASREGTGGKTGELFF. The CDR3 nucleotides read TGTGCCAGCAGGGAAGGGACAGGGGGAAAAACCGGGGAGCTGTTTTTT. The chain has TRBV6-1 and TRBJ2-2, with TRBD1 matching 11 bases. CDR1 is MNHNS and CDR2 is SASEGT in the germline V gene. The CDR3 sequence is 16 residues long.

The chain links TRBV5-4 to TRBJ1-6, with 8 bases lining up with TRBD1. The CDR3 is made up of 15 amino acids. The germline gives CDR1 SGHNT, CDR2 YYREEE (reference sequence). Trimming cost V 4 bases and J 7 bases; bases outside gene matches: 7. The CDR3 reads CASSPDRGGNSPLHF. For the CDR3, the DNA is TGTGCCAGCAGCCCAGACAGGGGTGGGAATTCACCCCTCCACTTT.

The V and J genes are TRBV5-1 and TRBJ2-3, with D uncertain. V was pared by 2 bases and J by 5 bases, with 6 bases between. Germline CDR1 and CDR2: SGHRS and YFSETQ. The CDR3 runs 12 residues. CDR3 sequence: CASSFALDTQYF. The CDR3 DNA is TGCGCCAGCAGCTTCGCTCTAGATACGCAGTATTTT.

V is TRBV29-1 and J is TRBJ1-1, with unresolved D. Germline V gene lookup returns CDR1 SQVTM and CDR2 ANQGSEA. The CDR3 is 13 residues long. V shed 7 bases and J shed 1 base, with 13 bases lying between them. For the CDR3, the DNA is TGCAGCGCCTCCGTGGGTGGGAACACTGAAGCTTTCTTT. Its protein product is CSASVGGNTEAFF. Based on the CDR3 plus reference TRBV29-1 and TRBJ1-1, the full variable domain is SAVISQKPSRDICQRGTSLTIQCQVDSQVTMMFWYRQQPGQSLTLIATANQGSEATYESGFVIDKFPISRPNLTFSTLTVSNMSPEDSSIYLCSASVGGNTEAFFGQGTRLTVV.

The chain carries TRBV6-5 and TRBJ1-6; D not resolved. The germline V gene encodes CDR1 MNHEY and CDR2 SVGAGI. The V gene lost 7 bases and the J gene lost 5 bases, with 15 bases spanning the gap. This CDR3 is built from 15 residues. Written as DNA, the CDR3 is TGTGCCAGCATGTTCAGGCCCAGTAATAATTCACCCCTCCACTTT. Its translation: CASMFRPSNNSPLHF.

In DNA, the CDR3 is TGCGCCAGCAGCTTGGTCGGATACACTGAAGCTTTCTTT. Translating it yields CASSLVGYTEAFF. The rearrangement joins TRBV5-1 to TRBJ1-1; D remains unclear. Trimming pared 0 bases from V and 3 bases from J, leaving 6 bases between. Germline V gene lookup returns CDR1 SGHRS and CDR2 YFSETQ. The CDR3 loop spans 13 amino acids.

The V gene is TRBV9, the J gene TRBJ2-4; the D is unclear. The V and J ends lost 0 bases and 4 bases respectively, with 8 bases between them. Germline loops: CDR1 SGDLS, CDR2 YYNGEE. The CDR3 length is 14 residues. In DNA form, the CDR3 reads TGTGCCAGCAGCGTAGGAAGCCTAAAAAACATTCAGTACTTC. It yields the protein CASSVGSLKNIQYF.

The rearrangement links TRBV7-9 to TRBJ2-7; D gene unclear. Germline V gene data show CDR1 as SEHNR and CDR2 as FQNEAQ (reference sequence). The CDR3 has 11 residues. Trimming took off 6 bases at V and 1 base at J, with 4 bases between the two ends. The CDR3 loop reads CASRGSYEQYF. The CDR3, as DNA: TGTGCCAGCAGGGGATCCTACGAGCAGTACTTC.

This clone was found a few times. The chain carries TRBV2 and TRBJ2-7; the D gene could be TRBD1 or TRBD2 (7 bases each). Germline values: CDR1 SNHLY, CDR2 FYNNEI. Trimming pared 6 bases from V and 5 bases from J, leaving 17 bases between. The CDR3 is 14 residues long. CDR3 DNA: TGTGCCAGCAGCAGGGGGGGGGCCGGAAACGAGCAGTACTTC. Translation: CASSRGGAGNEQYF.